Sequencing of this T cell receptor beta chain was carried out in a study of cytomegalovirus exposure and HLA in healthy donors. The study's findings and limits: Most TCR sequences were seen very rarely across donors, but some public TCRs occurred in many.

V gave up 3 bases and J gave up 8 bases; unmatched junction bases: 6. This CDR3 region has 14 residues. CDR1 is MNHEY and CDR2 is SMNVEV in the germline V gene (reference sequence). A note on this clone: The antigen remains unidentified.

Measured with immunoSEQ multiplex PCR; TCRdb has only the in-frame clones, and not every one. The sample carries over 50,000 clones, around 92% recorded once. The specimen sequenced was PBMCs. The clonotype comes from a man aged 18 to 30 in good health and CMV-seropositive. The chain has TRBV27 and TRBJ2-1, with 8 bases lining up with TRBD2. Written as DNA, the CDR3 is TGTGCCAGCAGTTTCCTAGCGGGTTCGGATGAGCAGTTCTTC. Protein: CASSFLAGSDEQFF.